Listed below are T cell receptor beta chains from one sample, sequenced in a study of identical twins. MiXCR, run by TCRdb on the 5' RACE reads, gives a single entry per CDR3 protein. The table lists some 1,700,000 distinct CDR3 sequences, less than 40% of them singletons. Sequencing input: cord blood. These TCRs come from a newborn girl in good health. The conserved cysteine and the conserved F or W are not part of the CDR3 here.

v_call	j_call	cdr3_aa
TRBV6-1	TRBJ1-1	ASSEFDVDTEAF
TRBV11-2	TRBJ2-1	ASSLVGGDVDEQF
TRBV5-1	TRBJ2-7	ASSWGTSVYEQY
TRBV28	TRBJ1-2	ASSLGQGVDGYT
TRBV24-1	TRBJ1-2	ATSGGGAGYT
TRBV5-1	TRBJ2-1	VSKRGGQEINEQF
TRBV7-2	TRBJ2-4	ASRQREGLLAKNIQY
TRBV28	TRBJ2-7	ASSRHEQY
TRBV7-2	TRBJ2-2	ASSSDSGELF
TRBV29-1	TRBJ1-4	SVGGQGPNEKLF
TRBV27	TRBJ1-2	ASSFEGARIYGYT
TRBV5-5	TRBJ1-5	ASSWRQGDQPQH
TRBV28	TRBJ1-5	ASSTPRGHQPQH
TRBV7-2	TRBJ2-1	ASSSTSGYYNEQF
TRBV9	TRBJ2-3	ASSVGWVMDTQY
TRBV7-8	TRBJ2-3	ASSWVGADTQY
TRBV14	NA	ASSQGLRLAVSSYNEQY
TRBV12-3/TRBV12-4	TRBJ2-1	ASRLDRVFGNEQF
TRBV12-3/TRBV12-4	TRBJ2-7	ASSLGTKSSYEQY
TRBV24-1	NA	ATRGGQGYNEQY
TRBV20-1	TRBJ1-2	SAPSLWDSHGYT
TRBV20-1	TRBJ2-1	SPSGLDGRYGQF
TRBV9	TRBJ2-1	ASSGLAGGSYNEQF
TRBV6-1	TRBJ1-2	ASTWPNYGYT
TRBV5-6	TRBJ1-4	ASSLNPPPPGTTNEKLF
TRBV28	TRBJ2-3	ASSFPYGSGTDTQY
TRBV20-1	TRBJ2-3	RGGLAGFSSTDTQY
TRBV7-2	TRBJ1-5	ASSLGAVSNQPQH
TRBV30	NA	AWSGSTGGTQY
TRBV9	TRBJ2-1	ASSPPPGLAYNEQF
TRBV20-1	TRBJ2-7	SARNRSSYEQY
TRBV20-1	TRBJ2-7	SARKTSGIWNEQY
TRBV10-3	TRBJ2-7	AIKPQAKSYEQY
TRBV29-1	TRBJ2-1	SVVDRGTYNEQF
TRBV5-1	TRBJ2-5	ASSLGSGRNQETQY
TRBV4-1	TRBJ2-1	ASSQFSGNEQF
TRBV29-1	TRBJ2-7	SVALGRAAYEQY
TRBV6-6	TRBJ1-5	ASSSDRPQPQH
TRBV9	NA	ASSVGGSGEWTQY
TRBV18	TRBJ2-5	ASSPPQLHQETQY
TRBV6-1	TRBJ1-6	ASSEVDLSSYNSPLH